The clone carrying this TCR beta chain was seen at least ten times. The target antigen is unknown. The data derive from a study of spatial heterogeneity in lung cancer. Study background: After resection, follow-up PBMC samples were sequenced when available, at a median of roughly two years later. Each time, sequencing found more beta-chain sequences than alpha-chain sequences. Study-wide points: TCRs found ubiquitously expanded in tumor appeared in blood more at resection than at follow-up.

The time point here: blood at routine non-recurrence follow-up after resection. The study sequenced unsorted whole RNA from tumor, nontumor lung or frozen PBMC. MiXCR was run by TCRdb on the 5' RACE reads, yielding one entry per CDR3 protein. The repertoire holds 100,000 to 120,000 distinct CDR3 sequences, 11% seen once, with more than 20% in the top ten. Trimming at V came to 2 bases and at J to 3 bases, leaving 4 bases not matched to a gene. Per germline, CDR1 SQVTM and CDR2 ANQGSEA. The CDR3 is 15 residues long. The specimen was PBMCs, collected at follow-up. The genes are TRBV29-1 and TRBJ2-3; 11 bases align to TRBD2. This sequence originates from a female donor with early-stage non-small cell lung cancer. CDR3 in DNA: TGCAGCGTTGAATTGCCTAGCGGGAGGACAGATACGCAGTATTTT. This codes for CSVELPSGRTDTQYF.